This T cell receptor (beta chain) is drawn from a study of T-cell reconstitution after alpha-beta-depleted transplantation in children. Researchers prepared the TCRbeta library using unique molecular identifiers, the study reports. TCRdb redid the calling of the PCR reads with MiXCR, one entry per CDR3 protein. Among 900,000 or so distinct CDR3 sequences listed, about 15% were seen once. V shed 7 bases and J shed 2 bases, with 16 bases lying between them. Germline CDR1 reads DFQATT; CDR2 reads SNEGSKA (reference sequence). The CDR3 totals 14 residues. The sample holds a few counts of this clonotype. This receptor was identified in a male patient younger than 18 who had a stem cell transplant for acute lymphoblastic leukemia, so the T cells may come from the graft donor. Sequences were derived from PBMCs, mostly from graft donor cells, sampled 360 days after TCRalphabeta/CD19-depleted stem cell transplant. The chain joins TRBV20-1 to TRBJ2-3, with D unresolved. Here the CDR3 DNA reads TGCAGTGTGCATCGGAATCCTATCACAGATACGCAGTATTTT. Its translation: CSVHRNPITDTQYF.